The source of this TCR beta chain is a study of shared clonotypes between healthy human individuals. Sequenced by immunoSEQ multiplex PCR; TCRdb stores in-frame clones only, minus some. The table lists approximately 2,300,000 clones, about nine tenths of them singletons. The TCR originated in a man younger than 30 in good health. Some clones in this sample may be carry-over from other donors' samples. Sequencing was carried out using naive CD4+ T cells from PBMCs. Noted subset: CD45RA+ positively selected.

This CDR3 is CASSYAAAGYTF. As DNA, the CDR3 is TGTGCCAGCAGCTACGCCGCTGCGGGCTACACCTTC. The chain links TRBV28 to TRBJ1-2; no clear D. Germline values: CDR1 MDHEN, CDR2 SYDVKM. The CDR3 covers 12 residues. Trimming stripped 6 bases from V and 8 bases from J, with 13 bases between.